This entry lists 21 T cell receptor beta chains sequenced from one sample in a study of T cell repertoires in cytomegalovirus infection. TCRdb analysed the reads with MiXCR anew, one entry per CDR3 protein. This table has about 310,000 distinct CDR3 sequences, roughly 16% appearing once. Specimen: PBMCs. Receptors were obtained from a human donor in good health (CMV status not recorded). Some clones in this sample may be carry-over from other donors' samples.

The CDR3 DNA reads TGTGCCAGCTCATCGACAGGGGCAGATTCACCCCTCCACTTT. Amino acid sequence: CASSSTGADSPLHF. The chain joins TRBV18 to TRBJ1-6; 8 bases match TRBD1. V lost 5 bases and J lost 8; bases outside the gene matches: 5. From germline, CDR1 is KGHSH and CDR2 LQKENI. The CDR3 sequence is 14 residues long.

The chain is built from TRBV6-5 and TRBJ1-1, with 7 bases lining up with TRBD1. V shed 6 bases, J shed 0 bases, and the junction held 4 bases outside the gene matches. This CDR3 region has 14 residues. The germline V gene has CDR1 MNHEY and CDR2 SVGAGI. The CDR3 loop reads CASRRQGLNTEAFF. The CDR3 nucleotides read TGTGCCAGCAGGAGACAGGGATTGAACACTGAAGCTTTCTTT.

This chain connects TRBV7-9 to TRBJ1-4; tentative D call: TRBD1 (6 bases). The CDR3 is made up of 12 amino acids. V was clipped by 3 bases and J by 14 bases, with 13 bases between them. Per germline, CDR1 SEHNR and CDR2 FQNEAQ (reference sequence). This chain's CDR3 is CASSFTGIRLFF. The DNA for the CDR3 is TGTGCCAGCAGCTTCACAGGGATTCGGCTGTTTTTT.

Many counts were recorded for this clonotype. The rearrangement uses TRBV7-9 and TRBJ1-1; D uncertain. The germline V gene encodes CDR1 SEHNR and CDR2 FQNEAQ (reference sequence). Trimming removed 5 bases from V and 5 bases from J, with 9 bases in between. This CDR3 region has 12 residues. CDR3 nucleotide sequence: TGTGCCAGCAGCCGGGGTTGGACTGAAGCTTTCTTT. Its translation: CASSRGWTEAFF. Based on the CDR3 plus reference TRBV7-9 and TRBJ1-1, the full variable domain is DTGVSQNPRHKITKRGQNVTFRCDPISEHNRLYWYRQTLGQGPEFLTYFQNEAQLEKSRLLSDRFSAERPKGSFSTLEIQRTEQGDSAMYLCASSRGWTEAFFGQGTRLTVV.

The genes are TRBV12-3 or TRBV12-4 and TRBJ1-1; 8 bases fit TRBD1. The CDR3 has 13 residues. With 1 base clipped from V and 8 bases from J, the junction kept 3 bases outside the gene matches. As DNA, the CDR3 is TGTGCCAGCAGTTTAGGGGCAGGGGGCGAAGCTTTCTTT. Translation gives CASSLGAGGEAFF.

The chain links TRBV19 to TRBJ2-1, with TRBD2 matching 8 bases. V gave up 6 bases and J gave up 6 bases; unmatched junction bases: 7. Germline-derived CDR1 and CDR2 are LNHDA and SQIVND (reference sequence). The CDR3 extends over 14 amino acids. CDR3 amino acids: CASRQVAGSNEQFF. CDR3 sequence (DNA): TGTGCCAGTAGGCAGGTAGCGGGGTCCAATGAGCAGTTCTTC. The whole variable domain, remainder taken from reference TRBV19 and TRBJ2-1, is DGGITQSPKYLFRKEGQNVTLSCEQNLNHDAMYWYRQDPGQGLRLIYYSQIVNDFQKGDIAEGYSVSREKKESFPLTVTSAQKNPTAFYLCASRQVAGSNEQFFGPGTRLTVL.

V gene TRBV28 combines with J gene TRBJ2-5; maybe TRBD1 (6 bases). Per the germline V gene, CDR1 is MDHEN and CDR2 is SYDVKM. The CDR3 loop spans 16 amino acids. V gave up 3 bases and J gave up 2 bases, with 16 bases separating them. The CDR3 region has the DNA TGTGCCAGCAGTTTCTACCCCAGGGGCGGACAAGAGACCCAGTACTTC. This sequence encodes CASSFYPRGGQETQYF. The full variable domain, completed using reference TRBV28 and TRBJ2-5, is DVKVTQSSRYLVKRTGEKVFLECVQDMDHENMFWYRQDPGLGLRLIYFSYDVKMKEKGDIPEGYSVSREKKERFSLILESASTNQTSMYLCASSFYPRGGQETQYFGPGTRLLVL.

The V call is TRBV12-3 or TRBV12-4, the J call TRBJ2-7; either TRBD1 or TRBD2 may supply D (6 bases each). Trimming removed 5 bases from V and 4 bases from J, with 15 bases in between. This CDR3 has 14 residues. The CDR3 sequence: CASSPGAGWYEQYF. For the CDR3, the DNA is TGTGCCAGCAGTCCGGGGGCGGGGTGGTACGAGCAGTACTTC.

This chain joins TRBV20-1 and TRBJ2-7; TRBD2 might be the D (5 bases). Germline-derived CDR1 and CDR2 are DFQATT and SNEGSKA (reference sequence). This CDR3 contains 12 residues. With 4 bases removed from V and 6 bases from J, the gap between germline ends came to 13 bases. The CDR3 region is CSANLLVSEQYF. The DNA of the CDR3 is TGCAGTGCTAACCTACTAGTATCCGAGCAGTACTTC.

This clonotype turned up a few times. The chain links TRBV5-1 to TRBJ1-6; a weak D match, TRBD1 (6 bases). V was pared by 3 bases and J by 12 bases, with 13 bases between. The germline V gene encodes CDR1 SGHRS and CDR2 YFSETQ. The CDR3 runs to 13 residues. As DNA, the CDR3 is TGCGCCAGCAGCTCGAGTCAGGGACAACCCCTCCACTTT. As protein: CASSSSQGQPLHF.

The genes are TRBV6-5 and TRBJ2-2; the D gene is possibly TRBD2 (5 bases). CDR1 and CDR2 from the germline V gene are MNHEY and SVGAGI. The V end was cut by 2 bases, the J end by 1 base, with 11 bases between. CDR3 length equals 16 residues. Written as DNA, the CDR3 is TGTGCCAGCAGTTACCGGGGAAATATGAACACCGGGGAGCTGTTTTTT. Its translation is CASSYRGNMNTGELFF.

This clonotype was counted only a few times. This chain links TRBV7-9 with TRBJ1-4; D remains ambiguous. V was shortened by 11 bases and J by 4 bases, with 17 bases between the two germline ends. CDR1 SEHNR and CDR2 FQNEAQ come from the germline V gene (reference sequence). The CDR3 runs to 14 residues. The CDR3 loop reads CAVAGDHFNEKLFF. The DNA for the CDR3 is TGTGCCGTTGCAGGAGACCACTTTAATGAAAAACTGTTTTTT.

This clonotype was seen ten or more times. This chain links TRBV6-6 with TRBJ1-6; perhaps TRBD1 as D (5 bases). Trimming pared 0 bases from V and 10 bases from J, leaving 19 bases between. The CDR3 contains 17 residues. In germline, CDR1 is MNHNY, CDR2 SVGAGI (reference sequence). The CDR3 sequence: CASSYSRPGDIGSPLHF. Here the CDR3 DNA reads TGTGCCAGCAGTTACTCGAGACCGGGGGATATAGGGTCACCCCTCCACTTT.

The rearrangement uses TRBV2 and TRBJ1-1; D perhaps matches TRBD1 (5 bases). Germline loops: CDR1 SNHLY, CDR2 FYNNEI. CDR3 length: 13 amino acids. The V gene lost 10 bases and the J gene lost 0 bases, with 12 bases spanning the gap. The CDR3 region is CATTRDLNTEAFF. For the CDR3, the DNA is TGTGCCACTACCAGGGATCTGAACACTGAAGCTTTCTTT.

This clonotype was observed a few times. The chain uses TRBV2 and TRBJ1-5; 7 bases line up with TRBD1. CDR3 length equals 18 residues. Germline CDR1 is SNHLY and CDR2 is FYNNEI. After removal of 0 bases from V and 6 bases from J, the junction contained 14 bases not matched to a gene. CDR3 coding DNA: TGTGCCAGCAGTGAAGCGCTTGGTGGCAGGGGGGTAGGTCAGCCCCAGCATTTT. Amino acids: CASSEALGGRGVGQPQHF.

This clonotype was picked up a small number of times. The chain carries TRBV20-1 and TRBJ1-1, with 11 bases fitting TRBD1. Germline values: CDR1 DFQATT, CDR2 SNEGSKA (reference sequence). The CDR3 has 14 amino acids. The junction had 9 bases not matched to a gene; V was cut back by 7 bases and J by 5 bases. CDR3: CSVLGTGGGTEAFF. The CDR3 region has the DNA TGCAGTGTGCTCGGGACAGGGGGGGGGACTGAAGCTTTCTTT.

This clonotype was seen repeatedly, ten times or more. This chain joins TRBV11-3 and TRBJ2-1; TRBD2 might be the D (6 bases). Per germline, CDR1 SGHNT and CDR2 YENEEA. The CDR3 is made up of 18 amino acids. The germline V and J ends were trimmed by 0 bases and 5 bases, with 20 bases remaining between them. The CDR3 here is CASSLDQGGTLTNNEQFF. The CDR3 DNA reads TGTGCCAGCAGCTTAGACCAGGGCGGGACTCTTACTAACAATGAGCAGTTCTTC.

This clonotype was seen only a few times. The chain employs TRBV15 and TRBJ2-1; TRBD1 matches at 9 bases. This CDR3 is built from 14 residues. J gave up 0 bases and V 6 bases, and 0 bases lay outside the gene matches. Germline-derived CDR1 and CDR2 are LNHNV and YYDKDF (reference sequence). DNA of the CDR3: TGTGCCACCAGGGGACAGGGCTCCTACAATGAGCAGTTCTTC. Encoded protein: CATRGQGSYNEQFF.

This sequence joins TRBV4-3 and TRBJ2-1; unclear D gene. This CDR3 is 17 amino acids long. The germline CDR1 and CDR2 sequences are LGHNA and YSLEER. Trimming stripped 0 bases from V and 6 bases from J, with 18 bases between. The CDR3 reads CASSQDGYRSGGNEQFF. The CDR3, as DNA: TGCGCCAGCAGCCAAGATGGATACCGCTCAGGTGGCAATGAGCAGTTCTTC.

The chain uses TRBV7-9 and TRBJ1-6; 8 nucleotides match TRBD1. This CDR3 region has 15 residues. Germline trimming cut 5 bases from V and 4 bases from J; bases unmatched to any gene: 4. Germline lookup yields CDR1 SEHNR and CDR2 FQNEAQ (reference sequence). CDR3 residues: CASSIQGVYNSPLHF. The CDR3 DNA sequence: TGTGCCAGCAGCATACAGGGGGTGTATAATTCACCCCTCCACTTT.

This clonotype was seen ten or more times. The chain combines TRBV7-9 with TRBJ2-7, with a tentative D call TRBD2 (5 bases). The CDR3 spans 11 residues. V lost 5 bases and J 4 bases, leaving 6 bases between the germline ends. Germline V gene lookup returns CDR1 SEHNR and CDR2 FQNEAQ (reference sequence). The CDR3 protein is CASSREYEQYF. The CDR3 DNA reads as TGTGCCAGCAGCCGGGAATACGAGCAGTACTTC.